This TCR beta chain was retrieved from a study of PD-L1 blockade in urothelial cancer. Turning to the study itself: Study patients had been treated with 0 to 3 previous chemotherapy regimens. The median number of T cells present in blood samples was approximately 130,000.

Every PCR received spiked-in synthetic TCR analog templates. Libraries were prepared by immunoSEQ multiplex PCR; TCRdb keeps only in-frame clonotypes and omits some of them. The repertoire holds roughly 20,000 clones, with almost 90% as singletons. Study conclusions and caveats: Patients with durable benefit had greater blood expansion of tumor-associated TCR clones 3 weeks into treatment.

This clone came up once. Its antigen is currently unknown. The sequence was obtained from a man in his forties or fifties with urothelial cancer. The sequences come from PBMCs, collected around atezolizumab (anti-PD-L1) treatment.

CDR3 loop: CASEGGAQETQYF. DNA for the CDR3: TGTGCAAGTGAGGGGGGGGCCCAAGAGACCCAGTACTTC. V gene TRBV12-2 combines with J gene TRBJ2-5; TRBD2, the D gene given by the table, was not confirmed from the DNA. TRBV12-2 is termed a pseudogene. This CDR3 region has 13 residues.